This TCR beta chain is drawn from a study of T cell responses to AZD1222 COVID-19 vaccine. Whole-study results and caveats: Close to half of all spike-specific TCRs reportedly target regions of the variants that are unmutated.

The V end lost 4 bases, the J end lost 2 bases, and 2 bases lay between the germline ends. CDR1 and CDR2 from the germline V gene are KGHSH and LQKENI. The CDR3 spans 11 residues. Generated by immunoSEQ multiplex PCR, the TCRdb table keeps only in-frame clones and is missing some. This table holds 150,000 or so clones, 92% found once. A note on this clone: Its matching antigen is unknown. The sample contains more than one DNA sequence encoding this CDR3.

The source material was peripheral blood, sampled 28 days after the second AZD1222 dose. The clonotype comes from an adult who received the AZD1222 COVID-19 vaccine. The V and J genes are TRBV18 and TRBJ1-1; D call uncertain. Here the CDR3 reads CASSLNTEAFF. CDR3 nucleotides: TGTGCCAGCTCACTCAACACTGAAGCTTTCTTT.